Listed here are 32 T cell receptor beta chains from one sample, sequenced in a study of regulatory T cells in long-lasting Graves disease. Time point of the sample: persistent/refractory GD, antithyroid drugs over 5 years with positive TRAb. Generation of the TCR library employed RNA extracted from PBMCs. Combining iRepertoire HTBI primers with Arm-PCR of CDR3 regions, the authors built TCR beta libraries. MiXCR, run by TCRdb on the multiplex PCR reads, gives a single entry per CDR3 protein. The sample has 300,000 to 500,000 distinct CDR3 sequences, about 20% seen once. Sequencing used peripheral blood mononuclear cells (PBMCs), obtained when the disease was refractory, from a patient treated with antithyroid drugs. The receptors stem from a female donor with Graves disease.

Turning to this clonotype: A read error may produce the germline difference seen at one junction end. The gene calls are TRBV4-1 and TRBJ1-5; D unresolved. This CDR3 is built from 16 residues. Germline V CDR1 and CDR2: MGHRA, YSYEKL. Here the CDR3 reads CAGSQDLAYSNQPQHF. CDR3 bases: TGCGCCGGCAGCCAAGATTTGGCGTATAGCAATCAGCCCCAGCATTTT.

This clonotype showed up many times. V and J are TRBV6-9 and TRBJ2-7; D ambiguous. V was pared by 4 bases and J by 0 bases, with 22 bases between. This CDR3 is built from 18 residues. The germline V gene encodes CDR1 MNHGY and CDR2 SVAAGI. DNA for the CDR3: TGTGCCAGCAGTTTAGACCTTACCGGGCAGGTCATCTCCTACGAGCAGTACTTC. It codes for CASSLDLTGQVISYEQYF.

The V gene is TRBV7-9, the J gene TRBJ2-7, with a weak D call TRBD1 (6 bases). This CDR3 spans 14 amino acids. CDR1 and CDR2 from the germline V gene are SEHNR and FQNEAQ (reference sequence). V was clipped by 2 bases and J by 5 bases, with 13 bases between them. The CDR3, as DNA: TGTGCCAGCAGCTTACCAGGGGAGCTTAACGAGCAGTACTTC. Protein sequence: CASSLPGELNEQYF.

Many counts were recorded for this clonotype. V and J are TRBV28 and TRBJ1-2; 7 bases match TRBD1. The CDR3 is made up of 12 amino acids. The V segment lost 7 bases and the J segment 3 bases; nucleotides outside the gene matches: 2. Germline V lookup: CDR1 MDHEN, CDR2 SYDVKM. CDR3 nucleotide sequence: TGTGCCAGCACCACAGGGGACTATGGCTACACCTTC. Its translation is CASTTGDYGYTF.

Worth noting for this clonotype: A much larger clonotype is one base distant, so this may be a read error. The chain recombines TRBV6-5 with TRBJ2-7, with 11 bases matching TRBD2. The CDR3 consists of 12 residues. The germline V gene encodes CDR1 MNHEY and CDR2 SVGAGI. CDR3: CANSYSGLADYF. DNA of the CDR3: TGTGCCAACAGTTACTCGGGACTAGCGGACTACTTC.

In regard to this clonotype: A read error may explain this, as a much larger clone is one base away. The CDR3 does not end in the conserved phenylalanine or tryptophan, so this is likely a read error. This sequence joins TRBV30 and TRBJ1-1, with D perhaps TRBD1 (5 bases). This CDR3 spans 16 amino acids. CDR1 is GTSNPN and CDR2 is SVGIG in the germline V gene (reference sequence). Trimming shortened V by 4 bases and J by 1 base, and 19 bases separated the two germline ends. CDR3 DNA sequence: TGTGCCTGGACCCTCCAGCGACCGACAGAGAACACTGAAGCTTTCTCT. Its protein is CAWTLQRPTENTEAFS.

The chain couples TRBV10-3 to TRBJ1-2, with D hard to call. Trimming removed 0 bases from V and 4 bases from J, with 9 bases in between. The CDR3 has 14 residues. Germline V lookup: CDR1 ENHRY, CDR2 SYGVKD. Here the CDR3 reads CAISESVKGYGYTF. The CDR3 DNA is TGTGCCATCAGTGAGTCGGTTAAGGGCTATGGCTACACCTTC.

This clonotype was detected only a few times. The chain carries TRBV20-1 and TRBJ1-1; TRBD1 aligns across 8 bases. V was pared by 6 bases and J by 0 bases, with 18 bases of the junction left unmatched. This CDR3 has 18 residues. Germline assignment: CDR1 DFQATT and CDR2 SNEGSKA (reference sequence). The CDR3, as DNA: TGCAGTGCCATTGCGAGGGGGAGACAGGGGAACATGAACACTGAAGCTTTCTTT. Translating gives CSAIARGRQGNMNTEAFF.

The V and J genes are TRBV6-5 and TRBJ2-5, with D possibly matching TRBD1 (5 bases). The CDR3 totals 13 residues. Trimming stripped 4 bases from V and 5 bases from J, with 11 bases between. Germline V gene lookup returns CDR1 MNHEY and CDR2 SVGAGI. Here the CDR3 reads CASSSDIRETQYF. DNA of the CDR3: TGTGCCAGCAGTTCGGACATAAGGGAGACCCAGTACTTC.

The gene calls are TRBV30 and TRBJ2-1, with D hard to call. The germline V gene encodes CDR1 GTSNPN and CDR2 SVGIG (reference sequence). The V end lost 0 bases, the J end lost 8 bases, and 8 bases lay between the germline ends. The CDR3 runs to 12 residues. Here the CDR3 reads CAWSVLGHEQFF. The DNA of the CDR3 is TGTGCCTGGAGTGTACTGGGTCATGAGCAGTTCTTC.

This clonotype was found a few times. J is TRBJ2-2 and V is TRBV12-3 or TRBV12-4; 8 bases align to TRBD1. V was pared by 5 bases and J by 4 bases, with 6 bases of the junction left unmatched. The CDR3 runs 15 residues. The CDR3 spells CASSPQGAGTGELFF. As DNA, the CDR3 is TGTGCCAGCAGTCCCCAGGGGGCTGGCACCGGGGAGCTGTTTTTT.

This clonotype was counted many times. The genes are TRBV12-3 or TRBV12-4 and TRBJ1-5, with 8 bases matching TRBD1. V shed 6 bases and J 3 bases; nucleotides not matched to a gene: 13. CDR3 size: 17 residues. In nucleotides, the CDR3 is TGTGCCAGCAGCCGTAGGGGGGGGACAGGTAACAATCAGCCCCAGCATTTT. Translated, it gives CASSRRGGTGNNQPQHF.

This clonotype was seen a few times. The V gene is TRBV7-6, the J gene TRBJ2-7; 9 nucleotides line up with TRBD2. Germline assignment: CDR1 SGHVS and CDR2 FNYEAQ. The V gene end was trimmed by 0 bases and the J gene end by 0 bases; junction bases not matched to a gene: 6. This CDR3 is 17 amino acids long. This CDR3 reads CASSLAPSGTSSYEQYF. The CDR3 nucleotides read TGTGCCAGCAGCTTAGCGCCTAGCGGGACGAGCTCCTACGAGCAGTACTTC.

The sample holds many counts of this clonotype. This CDR3 reads CATSAGQLSYEQYF. The CDR3, as DNA: TGTGCCACCAGTGCGGGACAGCTATCCTACGAGCAGTACTTC. V is TRBV24-1 and J is TRBJ2-7; TRBD1 agrees at 7 bases. The CDR3 extends over 14 amino acids. Trimming at V came to 5 bases and at J to 1 base, leaving 4 bases not matched to a gene. Germline assignment: CDR1 KGHDR and CDR2 SFDVKD.

As to this clonotype: This may come from a read error, since a much larger clone is one base off. This is likely a read error, given that the CDR3 carries no conserved phenylalanine or tryptophan at its end. The chain employs TRBV7-2 and TRBJ1-1, with no clear D. Trimming pared 2 bases from V and 3 bases from J, leaving 4 bases between. Germline CDR1 is SGHTA and CDR2 is FQGNSA. CDR3 size: 12 residues. The CDR3 sequence: CASSLRYTEAFS. The DNA for the CDR3 is TGTGCCAGCAGCTTACGCTACACTGAAGCTTTCTCT.

The chain employs TRBV4-3 and TRBJ2-5, with D perhaps being TRBD1 or TRBD2 (5 bases each). Trimming took 0 bases from V and 7 from J, leaving 15 bases between them. Germline CDR1 reads LGHNA; CDR2 reads YSLEER. The CDR3 is made up of 15 amino acids. The CDR3 DNA is TGCGCCAGCAGCCAAGAACCTGAGGGGATTGGGACCCAGTACTTC. Amino acids: CASSQEPEGIGTQYF.

This clonotype was counted ten times or more. This chain joins TRBV7-2 and TRBJ2-7; D is unclear. The germline V gene encodes CDR1 SGHTA and CDR2 FQGNSA. V shed 5 bases and J shed 2 bases, with 7 bases lying between them. This CDR3 is 12 amino acids long. The chain's CDR3 is CASSARAYEQYF. CDR3 coding DNA: TGTGCCAGCAGCGCCCGAGCCTACGAGCAGTACTTC.

This clonotype was detected ten times or more. The V and J genes are TRBV3-1 and TRBJ1-1; D call uncertain. Trimming pared 4 bases from V and 4 bases from J, leaving 4 bases between. The CDR3 covers 11 residues. The germline gives CDR1 LGHDT, CDR2 YNNKEL (reference sequence). CDR3 sequence (DNA): TGTGCCAGCAGCCGGTTCACTGAAGCTTTCTTT. Amino acid sequence: CASSRFTEAFF.

This clonotype appeared many times. The rearrangement joins TRBV29-1 to TRBJ2-5; D possibly corresponds to TRBD2 (7 bases). V was pared by 1 base and J by 1 base, with 19 bases between. Germline V gene lookup returns CDR1 SQVTM and CDR2 ANQGSEA. CDR3 length equals 17 residues. Here the CDR3 DNA reads TGCAGCGTTGAAGGGGTCGAGGGGGGGGGATCCCAAGAGACCCAGTACTTC. It specifies CSVEGVEGGGSQETQYF.

This clonotype was counted only a few times. This chain uses TRBV29-1 with TRBJ2-2; possibly TRBD2 for D (5 bases). The V gene lost 7 bases and the J gene lost 4 bases, with 10 bases spanning the gap. The CDR3 runs to 12 residues. The germline gives CDR1 SQVTM, CDR2 ANQGSEA. For the CDR3, the DNA is TGCAGCGGAGGGCGTTCCACCGGGGAGCTGTTTTTT. Residues: CSGGRSTGELFF.

This clonotype was counted many times. The V call is TRBV7-2, the J call TRBJ2-5; D uncertain. Germline CDR1 reads SGHTA; CDR2 reads FQGNSA. CDR3 length: 15 amino acids. V was pared by 2 bases and J by 3 bases, with 13 bases between. CDR3 amino acids: CASSLSRHLKETQYF. DNA for the CDR3: TGTGCCAGCAGCTTATCCCGGCATCTCAAAGAGACCCAGTACTTC.

The V call is TRBV19, the J call TRBJ1-5; D possibly corresponds to TRBD1 (5 bases). The CDR3 has 15 amino acids. Trimming pared 3 bases from V and 3 bases from J, leaving 12 bases between. Looked up from germline, CDR1 is LNHDA and CDR2 is SQIVND (reference sequence). This chain's CDR3 is CASSIGAGHNQPQHF. The CDR3 nucleotides read TGTGCCAGTAGTATCGGGGCAGGGCACAATCAGCCCCAGCATTTT. The full variable domain, rest sourced from reference TRBV19 and TRBJ1-5, is DGGITQSPKYLFRKEGQNVTLSCEQNLNHDAMYWYRQDPGQGLRLIYYSQIVNDFQKGDIAEGYSVSREKKESFPLTVTSAQKNPTAFYLCASSIGAGHNQPQHFGDGTRLSIL.

A single count supports this clonotype. The CDR3, as DNA: TGTGCCAGCAGCGAGTTTGGCCGAGCCGGGACAGGGTCCTACGAGCAGTACTTC. This codes for CASSEFGRAGTGSYEQYF. This rearrangement joins TRBV7-8 to TRBJ2-7; 9 bases are a match to TRBD1. V shed 5 bases, J shed 1 base, and the junction held 15 bases outside the gene matches. The CDR3 is made up of 18 amino acids. Germline CDR1 and CDR2: SGHVS and FQNEAQ.

Note on this clonotype: Given a much more abundant clone one base away, this may be a read error. The genes are TRBV6-2 or TRBV6-3 and TRBJ1-5; no clear D gene. The CDR3 has 17 amino acids. The V and J ends lost 0 bases and 5 bases respectively, with 17 bases between them. Per germline, CDR1 MNHEY and CDR2 SVGEGT. The DNA for the CDR3 is TGTGCCAGCAGTTACTCGAACCTCCCGTGGGGAGATCAGCCCCAGCATTTT. This codes for CASSYSNLPWGDQPQHF.

V usage is TRBV5-1 and J usage is TRBJ1-1, with 7 bases matching TRBD1. The junction had 10 bases not matched to a gene; V was cut back by 3 bases and J by 5 bases. Looked up from germline, CDR1 is SGHRS and CDR2 is YFSETQ. This CDR3 comprises 15 residues. This CDR3 reads CASSSQVAGGTEAFF. CDR3 DNA sequence: TGCGCCAGCAGCTCTCAGGTGGCAGGGGGAACTGAAGCTTTCTTT.

This clonotype occurred many times. The chain employs TRBV30 and TRBJ1-5; the D gene is possibly TRBD1 (5 bases). CDR1 is GTSNPN and CDR2 is SVGIG in the germline V gene (reference sequence). Trimming left V 1 base short and J 6 bases short, with 10 bases between. This CDR3 has 13 residues. The CDR3 DNA reads as TGTGCCTGGAGTGAGCAGGGTTCTCAGCCCCAGCATTTT. Protein sequence: CAWSEQGSQPQHF.

This clonotype has ten or more counts. The chain carries TRBV12-3 or TRBV12-4 and TRBJ1-2; D call uncertain. Trimming left V 2 bases short and J 4 bases short, with 14 bases between. The CDR3 consists of 15 residues. The CDR3 here is CASSLFTGMSYGYTF. CDR3 coding DNA: TGTGCCAGCAGTTTATTTACGGGGATGAGCTATGGCTACACCTTC.

This rearrangement joins TRBV12-3 or TRBV12-4 to TRBJ1-2; D remains unclear. Between the trimmed V and J ends, which lost 1 base and 8 bases, there was a span of 14 bases. This CDR3 contains 14 residues. CDR3 in amino acids: CASSLVAASGGYTF. DNA for the CDR3: TGTGCCAGCAGTTTAGTGGCAGCATCCGGAGGCTACACCTTC.

This clonotype was seen at least ten times. The chain is built from TRBV5-1 and TRBJ1-2; 7 bases align to TRBD1. The V gene's germline CDR1 is SGHRS and CDR2 YFSETQ. CDR3 length: 16 amino acids. Unmatched junction bases numbered 11, after V lost 1 base and J lost 5 bases. The DNA of the CDR3 is TGCGCCAGCAGCTTGAATAGGCAGGGGGGAGCATATGGCTACACCTTC. It codes for CASSLNRQGGAYGYTF.

This chain connects TRBV5-6 to TRBJ1-5; perhaps TRBD1 as D (5 bases). The V end lost 4 bases, the J end lost 7 bases, and 21 bases lay between the germline ends. The length of the CDR3 is 16 residues. Germline loops: CDR1 SGHDT, CDR2 YYEEEE. The CDR3 spells CASSPSSRGLLQPQHF. The DNA of the CDR3 is TGTGCCAGCAGCCCCTCGAGTAGGGGTTTATTGCAGCCCCAGCATTTT.

This clonotype was observed many times. The chain uses TRBV12-3 or TRBV12-4 and TRBJ2-7; 11 bases agree with TRBD2. V was pared by 3 bases and J by 6 bases, with 4 bases of the junction left unmatched. This CDR3 spans 14 amino acids. The CDR3 spells CASSLTSGISEQYF. The CDR3 DNA reads TGTGCCAGCAGTTTGACTAGCGGGATAAGCGAGCAGTACTTC.

This clonotype was detected only a few times. V and J are TRBV4-3 and TRBJ1-2; D uncertain. This CDR3 is built from 15 residues. The germline V gene encodes CDR1 LGHNA and CDR2 YSLEER. Between the trimmed V and J ends, which lost 0 bases and 2 bases, there was a span of 10 bases. The CDR3 nucleotides read TGCGCCAGCAGCCAAGATCGGGAGGACAACTATGGCTACACCTTC. It specifies CASSQDREDNYGYTF.